The clone carrying this T cell receptor (beta chain) was detected once. The template was RNA from unsorted bulk tissue. The normal lung tissue was taken more than 3 cm from the tumor edge. This entry comes from a study of tumor and adjacent non-tumor tissue in lung cancer. Study at large: The patients, around 9 men and about five women, were about 30 to 85 with stage I to III disease.

Three rounds of nested PCR, following a modified ARM-PCR protocol, produced the TCRbeta library. In TCRdb, the multiplex PCR reads were re-called with MiXCR into one record per CDR3 protein. The table lists approximately 79,000 distinct CDR3 sequences, approximately 82% of them singletons, with around 43% in the top ten. This TCR was recovered from a man aged 70 or older with non-small cell lung cancer. What was sequenced was distant non-tumor lung tissue.

The CDR3 protein is CASSLLSGTGGTRDYTF. The CDR3 DNA reads TGTGCCAGCAGTTTATTATCGGGCACAGGGGGCACCCGTGACTACACCTTC. The chain uses TRBV28 and TRBJ1-2, with 9 bases that match TRBD1. Germline CDR1 is MDHEN and CDR2 is SYDVKM. The CDR3 extends over 17 amino acids. Germline trimming cut 1 base from V and 10 bases from J; bases unmatched to any gene: 16.